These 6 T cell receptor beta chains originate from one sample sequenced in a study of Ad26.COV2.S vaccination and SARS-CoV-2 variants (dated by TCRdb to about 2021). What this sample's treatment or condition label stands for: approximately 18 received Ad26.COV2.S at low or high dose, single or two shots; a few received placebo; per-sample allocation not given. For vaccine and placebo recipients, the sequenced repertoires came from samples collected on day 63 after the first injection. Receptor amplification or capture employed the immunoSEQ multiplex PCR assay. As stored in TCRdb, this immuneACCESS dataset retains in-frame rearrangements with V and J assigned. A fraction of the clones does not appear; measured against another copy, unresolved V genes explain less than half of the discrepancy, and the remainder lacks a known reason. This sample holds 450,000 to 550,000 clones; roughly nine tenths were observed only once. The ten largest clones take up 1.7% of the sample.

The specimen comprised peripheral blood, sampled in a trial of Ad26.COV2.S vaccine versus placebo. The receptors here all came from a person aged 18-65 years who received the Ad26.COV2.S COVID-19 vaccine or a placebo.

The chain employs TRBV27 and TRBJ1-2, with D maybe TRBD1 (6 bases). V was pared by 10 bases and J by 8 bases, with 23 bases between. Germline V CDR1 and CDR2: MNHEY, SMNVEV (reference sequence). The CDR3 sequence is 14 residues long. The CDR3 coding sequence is TGTGCCACCTCGGGGGCCGGCTCGTTTGGGGGCTACACCTTC. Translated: CATSGAGSFGGYTF.

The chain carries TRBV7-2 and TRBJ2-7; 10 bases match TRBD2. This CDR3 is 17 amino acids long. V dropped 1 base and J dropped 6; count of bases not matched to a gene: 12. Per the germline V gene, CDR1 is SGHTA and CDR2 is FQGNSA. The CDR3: CASSLERSGGALGEQYF. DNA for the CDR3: TGTGCCAGCAGCTTAGAACGAAGCGGGGGGGCTCTCGGCGAGCAGTACTTC.

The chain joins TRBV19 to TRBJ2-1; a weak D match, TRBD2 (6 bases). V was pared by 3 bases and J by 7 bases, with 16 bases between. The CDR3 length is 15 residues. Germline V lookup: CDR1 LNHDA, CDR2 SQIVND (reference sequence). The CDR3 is CASSISRSGLNEQFF. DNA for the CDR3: TGTGCCAGTAGTATTTCGAGGAGCGGGTTGAATGAGCAGTTCTTC.

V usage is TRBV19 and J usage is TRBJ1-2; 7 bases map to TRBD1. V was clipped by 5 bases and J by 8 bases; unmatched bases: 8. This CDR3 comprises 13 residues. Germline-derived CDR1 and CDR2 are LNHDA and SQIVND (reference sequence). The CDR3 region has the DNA TGTGCCAGTAGTGCAGGGGGGACGAGGGGCTACACCTTC. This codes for CASSAGGTRGYTF.

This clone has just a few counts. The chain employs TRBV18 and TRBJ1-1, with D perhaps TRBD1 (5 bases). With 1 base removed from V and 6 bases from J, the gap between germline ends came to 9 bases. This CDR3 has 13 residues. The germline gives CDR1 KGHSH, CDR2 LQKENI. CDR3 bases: TGTGCCAGCTCACCACGGGTGGGGGCTGAAGCTTTCTTT. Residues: CASSPRVGAEAFF.

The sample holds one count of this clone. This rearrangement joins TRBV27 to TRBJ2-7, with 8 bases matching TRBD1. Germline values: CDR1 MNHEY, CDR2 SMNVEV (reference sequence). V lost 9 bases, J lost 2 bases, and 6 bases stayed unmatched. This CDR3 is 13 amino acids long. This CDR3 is CASWTGTTYEQYF. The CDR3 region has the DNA TGTGCCAGTTGGACAGGGACAACCTACGAGCAGTACTTC.